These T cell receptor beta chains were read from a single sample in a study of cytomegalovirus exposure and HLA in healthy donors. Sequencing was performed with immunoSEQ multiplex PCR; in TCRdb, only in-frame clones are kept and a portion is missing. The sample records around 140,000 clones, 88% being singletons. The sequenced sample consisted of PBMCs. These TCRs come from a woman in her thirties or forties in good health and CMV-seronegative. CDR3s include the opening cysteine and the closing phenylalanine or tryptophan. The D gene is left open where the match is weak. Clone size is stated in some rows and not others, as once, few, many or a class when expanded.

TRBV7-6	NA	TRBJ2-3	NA	TGTGCCAGCAGCTTAGATTGGGGGGGCACAGATACGCAGTATTTT	CASSLDWGGTDTQYF
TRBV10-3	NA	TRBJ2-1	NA	TGTGCCACGGGGGGTATACAGGGCAATGAGCAGTTCTTC	CATGGIQGNEQFF
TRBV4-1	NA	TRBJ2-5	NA	TGCGCCAGCAGCCCCCGGACAAGCCAAGAGACCCAGTACTTC	CASSPRTSQETQYF
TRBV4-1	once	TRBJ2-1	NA	TGCGCCAGCAGCCGAATAGGGGAAAGGGGTGAGCAGTTCTTC	CASSRIGERGEQFF
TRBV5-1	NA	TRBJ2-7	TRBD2	TGCGCCAGCAGCCTTCCGCGGCTGGGACTAGCAGACGAGCAGTACTTC	CASSLPRLGLADEQYF
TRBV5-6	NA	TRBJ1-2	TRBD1	TGTGCCAGCAGCCCCTCCCCGGCAGGGGGCTATGGCTACACCTTC	CASSPSPAGGYGYTF
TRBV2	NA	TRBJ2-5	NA	TGTGCCAGCAGTGAGCAAGGGGGAGAGACCCAGTACTTC	CASSEQGGETQYF
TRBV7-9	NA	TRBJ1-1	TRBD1	TGTGCCAGCAGCGCTCGGACAGGGGAAATTACTGAAGCTTTCTTT	CASSARTGEITEAFF
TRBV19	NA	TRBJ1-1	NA	TGTGCCTCCGTCGGTGGAGGGAACACTGAAGCTTTCTTT	CASVGGGNTEAFF
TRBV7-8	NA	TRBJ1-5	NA	TGTGCCAGCAGCTTTTCCGCGGCTAGCAATCAGCCCCAGCATTTT	CASSFSAASNQPQHF
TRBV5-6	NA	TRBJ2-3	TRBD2	TGTGCCGGCAGCTTCTTCCGGGAGGGCACAGATACGCAGTATTTT	CAGSFFREGTDTQYF
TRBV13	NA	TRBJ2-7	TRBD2	TGTGCCAGCAGCTATAGCGGGAGGGCCAACTACGAGCAGTACTTC	CASSYSGRANYEQYF
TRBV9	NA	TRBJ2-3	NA	TGTGCCAGCAGTCGACTAGTGGATACGCAGTATTTT	CASSRLVDTQYF
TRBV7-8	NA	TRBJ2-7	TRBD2	TGTGCCAGCAGCAGTAAACGGGGGGTCTACGAGCAGTACTTC	CASSSKRGVYEQYF
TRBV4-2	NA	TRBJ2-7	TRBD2	TGTGCCAGCAGCCCGAGACTAGCGGGCAATTACGAGCAGTACTTC	CASSPRLAGNYEQYF
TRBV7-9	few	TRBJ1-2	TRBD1	TGTGCCAGCAGCCCCACGACAGGGAGGAAGTTGGGGGGCTACACCTTC	CASSPTTGRKLGGYTF
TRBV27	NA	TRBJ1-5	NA	TGTGCCAGCAGTCCCCAAGCTTGGAGAGCACTAGTAGGACAGCCCCAGCATTTT	CASSPQAWRALVGQPQHF
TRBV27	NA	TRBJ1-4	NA	TGTGCCAGCAGTTTGTCGGGAAAACTGTTTTTT	CASSLSGKLFF
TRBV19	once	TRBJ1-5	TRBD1	TGTGCCAGTAGTGACAGGGGGGGGATATATAGCAATCAGCCCCAGCATTTT	CASSDRGGIYSNQPQHF
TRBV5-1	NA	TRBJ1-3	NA	TGCGCCAGCAGCTTGGCCGGGAGACAGCTAACTGGAAACACCATATATTTT	CASSLAGRQLTGNTIYF
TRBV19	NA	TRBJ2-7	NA	TGTGCCAGTAGTATCCCCCGGGGGACGGGTTTGAGCTACGAGCAGTACTTC	CASSIPRGTGLSYEQYF
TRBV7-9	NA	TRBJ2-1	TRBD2	TGTGCCAGCAGCATAGAGACTAGCGGGAGTCACGAGCAGTTCTTC	CASSIETSGSHEQFF
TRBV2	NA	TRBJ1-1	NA	TGTGCCAGCAGGATGCGGTTGAACACTGAAGCTTTCTTT	CASRMRLNTEAFF